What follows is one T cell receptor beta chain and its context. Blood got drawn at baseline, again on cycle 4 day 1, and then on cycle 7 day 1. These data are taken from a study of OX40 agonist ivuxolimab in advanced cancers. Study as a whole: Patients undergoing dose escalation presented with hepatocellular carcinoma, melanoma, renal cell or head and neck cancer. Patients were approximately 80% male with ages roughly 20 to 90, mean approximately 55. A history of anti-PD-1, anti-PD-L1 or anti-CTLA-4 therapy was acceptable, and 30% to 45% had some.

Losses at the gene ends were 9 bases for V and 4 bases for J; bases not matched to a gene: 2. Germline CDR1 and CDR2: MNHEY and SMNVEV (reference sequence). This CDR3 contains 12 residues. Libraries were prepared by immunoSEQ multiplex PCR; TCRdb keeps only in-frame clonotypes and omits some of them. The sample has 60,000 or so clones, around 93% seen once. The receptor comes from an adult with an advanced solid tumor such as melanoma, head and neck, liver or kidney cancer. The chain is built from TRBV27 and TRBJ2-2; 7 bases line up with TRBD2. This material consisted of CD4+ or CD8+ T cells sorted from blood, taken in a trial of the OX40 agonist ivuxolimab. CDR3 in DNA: TGTGCCAGTAGGGAGGGCACCGGGGAGCTGTTTTTT. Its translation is CASREGTGELFF.